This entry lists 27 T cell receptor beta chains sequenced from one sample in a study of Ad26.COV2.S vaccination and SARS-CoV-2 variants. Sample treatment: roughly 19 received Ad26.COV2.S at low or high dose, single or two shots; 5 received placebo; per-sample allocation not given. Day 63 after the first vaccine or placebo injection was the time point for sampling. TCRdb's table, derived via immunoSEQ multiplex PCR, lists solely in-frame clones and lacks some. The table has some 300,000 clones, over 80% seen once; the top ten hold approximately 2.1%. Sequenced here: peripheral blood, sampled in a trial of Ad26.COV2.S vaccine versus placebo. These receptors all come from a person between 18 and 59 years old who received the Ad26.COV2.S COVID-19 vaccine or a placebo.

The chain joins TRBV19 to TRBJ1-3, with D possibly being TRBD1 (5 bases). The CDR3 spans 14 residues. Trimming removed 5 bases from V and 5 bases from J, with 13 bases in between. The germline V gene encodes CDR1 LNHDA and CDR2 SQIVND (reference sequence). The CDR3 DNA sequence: TGTGCCAGTAGTGTGCCGGGGACGAGAAACACCATATATTTT. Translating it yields CASSVPGTRNTIYF.

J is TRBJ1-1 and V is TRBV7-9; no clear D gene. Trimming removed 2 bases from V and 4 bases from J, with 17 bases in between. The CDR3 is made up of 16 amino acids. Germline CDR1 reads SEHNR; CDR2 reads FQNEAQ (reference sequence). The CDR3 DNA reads TGTGCCAGCAGCTTAACCTCTGCGGCAACGGGCACTGAAGCTTTCTTT. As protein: CASSLTSAATGTEAFF.

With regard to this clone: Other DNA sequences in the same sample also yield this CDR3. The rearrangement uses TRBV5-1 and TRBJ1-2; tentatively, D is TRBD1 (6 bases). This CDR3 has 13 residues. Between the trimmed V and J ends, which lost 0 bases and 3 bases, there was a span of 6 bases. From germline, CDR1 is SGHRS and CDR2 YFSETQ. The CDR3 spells CASSLEGDYGYTF. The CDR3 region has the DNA TGCGCCAGCAGCTTGGAGGGGGACTATGGCTACACCTTC.

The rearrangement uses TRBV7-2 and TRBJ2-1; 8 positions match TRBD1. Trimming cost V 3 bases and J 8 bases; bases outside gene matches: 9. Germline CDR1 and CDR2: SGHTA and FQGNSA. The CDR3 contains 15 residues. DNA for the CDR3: TGTGCCAGCAGCTTTGACAGGGGCATAATCGATGAGCAGTTCTTC. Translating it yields CASSFDRGIIDEQFF.

The CDR3 region has the DNA TGTGCCAGCAGCTTGAACAGGGGAGCAACCGGGGAGCTGTTTTTT. Amino acid sequence: CASSLNRGATGELFF. This chain connects TRBV5-4 to TRBJ2-2, with 7 positions matching TRBD1. J lost 5 bases, V lost 1 base, and 5 bases had no gene match. The V gene's germline CDR1 is SGHNT and CDR2 YYREEE (reference sequence). This CDR3 region has 15 residues. The whole variable domain, remainder taken from reference TRBV5-4 and TRBJ2-2, is ETGVTQSPTHLIKTRGQQVTLRCSSQSGHNTVSWYQQALGQGPQFIFQYYREEENGRGNFPPRFSGLQFPNYSSELNVNALELDDSALYLCASSLNRGATGELFFGEGSRLTVL.

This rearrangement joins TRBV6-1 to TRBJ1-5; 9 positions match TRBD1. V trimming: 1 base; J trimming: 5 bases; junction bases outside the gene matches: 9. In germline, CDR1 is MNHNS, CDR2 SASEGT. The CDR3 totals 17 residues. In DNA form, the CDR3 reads TGTGCCAGCAGTGAAGTTGAGGGACAGGGTTGGCATCAGCCCCAGCATTTT. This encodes CASSEVEGQGWHQPQHF.

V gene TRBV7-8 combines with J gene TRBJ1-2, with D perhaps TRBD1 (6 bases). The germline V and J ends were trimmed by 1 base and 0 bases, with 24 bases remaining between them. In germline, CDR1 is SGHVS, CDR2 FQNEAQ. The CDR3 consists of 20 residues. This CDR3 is CASSLEDRLSGLSSNYGYTF. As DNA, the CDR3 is TGTGCCAGCAGCTTAGAAGACAGGTTGTCGGGGTTGTCCTCTAACTATGGCTACACCTTC.

This chain's CDR3 is CASSSFGAGFDTQYF. The CDR3 DNA reads TGTGCCAGCAGCTCATTTGGGGCCGGTTTTGATACGCAGTATTTT. The chain links TRBV13 to TRBJ2-3; TRBD1 is a possible D gene (5 bases). The length of the CDR3 is 15 residues. V dropped 4 bases and J dropped 6 bases, with 17 bases sitting between them. Germline loops: CDR1 PRHDT, CDR2 FYEKMQ (reference sequence).

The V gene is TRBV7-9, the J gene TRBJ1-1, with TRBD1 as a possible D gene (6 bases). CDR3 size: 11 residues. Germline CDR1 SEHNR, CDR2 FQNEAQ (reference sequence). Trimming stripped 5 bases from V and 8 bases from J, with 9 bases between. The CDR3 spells CASSQDREAFF. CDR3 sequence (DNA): TGTGCCAGCAGCCAAGACAGGGAAGCTTTCTTT.

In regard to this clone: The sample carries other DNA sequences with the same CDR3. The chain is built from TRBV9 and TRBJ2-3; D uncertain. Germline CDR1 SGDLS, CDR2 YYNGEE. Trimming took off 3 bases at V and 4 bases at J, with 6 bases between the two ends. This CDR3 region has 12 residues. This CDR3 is CASSGGSDTQYF. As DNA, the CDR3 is TGTGCCAGCAGCGGGGGATCAGATACGCAGTATTTT.

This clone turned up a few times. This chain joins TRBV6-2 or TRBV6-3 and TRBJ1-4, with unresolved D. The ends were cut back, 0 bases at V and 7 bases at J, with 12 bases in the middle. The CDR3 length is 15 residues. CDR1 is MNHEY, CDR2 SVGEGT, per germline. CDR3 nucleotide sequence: TGTGCCAGCAGTTACTCCCGGCCACCAGGTGAAAAACTGTTTTTT. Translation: CASSYSRPPGEKLFF.

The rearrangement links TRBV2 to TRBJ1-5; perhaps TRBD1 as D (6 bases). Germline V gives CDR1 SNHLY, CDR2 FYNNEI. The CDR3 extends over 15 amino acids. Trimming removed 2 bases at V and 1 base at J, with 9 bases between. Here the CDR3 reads CASSEQGLSNQPQHF. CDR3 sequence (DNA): TGTGCCAGCAGTGAACAGGGGTTAAGCAATCAGCCCCAGCATTTT.

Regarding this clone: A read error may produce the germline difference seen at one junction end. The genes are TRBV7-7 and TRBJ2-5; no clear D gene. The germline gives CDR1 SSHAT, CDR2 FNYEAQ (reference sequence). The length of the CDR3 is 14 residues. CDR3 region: CASSSNRAAETQYF. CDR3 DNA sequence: TGTGCTAGCAGCTCAAACCGGGCCGCGGAGACCCAGTACTTC.

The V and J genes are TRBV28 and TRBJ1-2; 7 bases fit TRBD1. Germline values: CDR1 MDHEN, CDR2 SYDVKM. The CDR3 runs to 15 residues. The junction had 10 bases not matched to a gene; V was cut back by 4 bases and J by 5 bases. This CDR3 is CASSSGSTGPYGYTF. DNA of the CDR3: TGTGCCAGCAGTTCCGGGTCGACAGGGCCATATGGCTACACCTTC.

CDR3 protein: CASSFDRGDFDTQYF. The CDR3 region has the DNA TGCGCCAGCAGCTTTGACAGGGGGGACTTTGATACGCAGTATTTT. The rearrangement links TRBV5-1 to TRBJ2-3, with 9 nucleotides matching TRBD1. Germline V gene sequence: CDR1 SGHRS, CDR2 YFSETQ. V shed 2 bases, J shed 6 bases, and the junction held 7 bases outside the gene matches. CDR3 length: 15 residues.

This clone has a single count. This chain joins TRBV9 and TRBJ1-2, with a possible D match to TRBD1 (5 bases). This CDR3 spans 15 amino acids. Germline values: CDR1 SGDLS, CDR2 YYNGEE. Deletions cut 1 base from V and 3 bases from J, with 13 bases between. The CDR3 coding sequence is TGTGCCAGCAGCGTATCTTTGACAGACCACTATGGCTACACCTTC. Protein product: CASSVSLTDHYGYTF.

The CDR3 bases are TGCGCCAGCAGCTTGGAGGGCAGGGAGAACACCGGGGAGCTGTTTTTT. Translation gives CASSLEGRENTGELFF. The V gene is TRBV5-1, the J gene TRBJ2-2; perhaps TRBD1 as D (5 bases). V gave up 0 bases and J gave up 1 base, with 10 bases separating them. Germline V gene data show CDR1 as SGHRS and CDR2 as YFSETQ. The CDR3 runs to 16 residues.

The CDR3 sequence is CASSHRVGNTIYF. CDR3 nucleotide sequence: TGTGCCAGCAGTCATCGAGTTGGAAACACCATATATTTT. The chain combines TRBV6-5 with TRBJ1-3, with no clear D. Trimming took 5 bases from V and 3 from J, leaving 8 bases between them. The CDR3 is made up of 13 amino acids. Germline V gives CDR1 MNHEY, CDR2 SVGAGI.

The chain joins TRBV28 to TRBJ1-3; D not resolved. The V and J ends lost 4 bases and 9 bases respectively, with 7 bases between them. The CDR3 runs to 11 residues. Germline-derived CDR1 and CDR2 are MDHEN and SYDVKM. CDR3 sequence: CASSSQPTIYF. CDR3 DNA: TGTGCCAGCAGTTCTCAACCCACCATATATTTT.

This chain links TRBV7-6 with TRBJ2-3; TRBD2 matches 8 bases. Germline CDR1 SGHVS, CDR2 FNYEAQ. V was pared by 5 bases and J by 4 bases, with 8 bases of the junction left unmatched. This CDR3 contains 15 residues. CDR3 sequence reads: CASSPGTSKADTQYF. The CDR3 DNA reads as TGTGCCAGCAGCCCCGGGACTAGTAAGGCAGATACGCAGTATTTT.

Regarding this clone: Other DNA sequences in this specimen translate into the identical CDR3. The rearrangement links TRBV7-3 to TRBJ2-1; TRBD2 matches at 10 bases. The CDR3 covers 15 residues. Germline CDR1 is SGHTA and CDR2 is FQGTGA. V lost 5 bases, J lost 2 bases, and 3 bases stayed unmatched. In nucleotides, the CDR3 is TGTGCCAGCAGCCTTACTAGCGGGGCCTACAATGAGCAGTTCTTC. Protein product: CASSLTSGAYNEQFF.

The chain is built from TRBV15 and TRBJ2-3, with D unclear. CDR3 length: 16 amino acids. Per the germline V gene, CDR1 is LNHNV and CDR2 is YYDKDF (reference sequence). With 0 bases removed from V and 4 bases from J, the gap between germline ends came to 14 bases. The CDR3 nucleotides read TGTGCCACCAGCAGAGATCTGCAGGCCCGCGCAGATACGCAGTATTTT. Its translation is CATSRDLQARADTQYF. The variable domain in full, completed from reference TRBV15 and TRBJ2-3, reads DAMVIQNPRYQVTQFGKPVTLSCSQTLNHNVMYWYQQKSSQAPKLLFHYYDKDFNNEADTPDNFQSRRPNTSFCFLDIRSPGLGDTAMYLCATSRDLQARADTQYFGPGTRLTVL.

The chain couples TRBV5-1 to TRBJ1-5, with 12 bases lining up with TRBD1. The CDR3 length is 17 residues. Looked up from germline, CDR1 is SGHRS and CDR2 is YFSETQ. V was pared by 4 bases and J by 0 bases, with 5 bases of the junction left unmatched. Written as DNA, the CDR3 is TGCGCCAGCAGCACGGGACAGGGGGCGGCTAGCAATCAGCCCCAGCATTTT. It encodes CASSTGQGAASNQPQHF.

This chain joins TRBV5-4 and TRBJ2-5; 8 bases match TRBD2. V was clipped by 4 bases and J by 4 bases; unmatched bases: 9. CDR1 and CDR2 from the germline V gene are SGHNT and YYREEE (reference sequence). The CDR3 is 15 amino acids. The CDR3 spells CASSTLTSEGETQYF. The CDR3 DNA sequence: TGTGCCAGCAGCACGTTGACTAGCGAAGGAGAGACCCAGTACTTC. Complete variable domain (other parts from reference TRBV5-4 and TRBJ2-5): ETGVTQSPTHLIKTRGQQVTLRCSSQSGHNTVSWYQQALGQGPQFIFQYYREEENGRGNFPPRFSGLQFPNYSSELNVNALELDDSALYLCASSTLTSEGETQYFGPGTRLLVL.

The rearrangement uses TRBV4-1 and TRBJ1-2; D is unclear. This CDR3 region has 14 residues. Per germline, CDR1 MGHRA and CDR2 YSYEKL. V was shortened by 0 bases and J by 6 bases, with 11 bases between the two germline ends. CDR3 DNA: TGCGCCAGCAGCCAAGATCGAGGTATCCATGGCTACACCTTC. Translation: CASSQDRGIHGYTF.

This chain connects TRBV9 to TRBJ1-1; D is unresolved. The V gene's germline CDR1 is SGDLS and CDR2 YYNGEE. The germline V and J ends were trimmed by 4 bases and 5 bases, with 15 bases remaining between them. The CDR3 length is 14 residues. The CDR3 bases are TGTGCCAGCAGCCCAACCCCAAGCGGAACTGAAGCTTTCTTT. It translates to CASSPTPSGTEAFF.

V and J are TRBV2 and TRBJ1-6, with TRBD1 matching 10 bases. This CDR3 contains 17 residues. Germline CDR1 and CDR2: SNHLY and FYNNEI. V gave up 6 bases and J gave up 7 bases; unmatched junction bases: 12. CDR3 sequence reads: CASRGPTGGPSNSPLHF. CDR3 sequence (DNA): TGTGCCAGCAGAGGACCGACAGGGGGCCCCTCCAATTCACCCCTCCACTTT. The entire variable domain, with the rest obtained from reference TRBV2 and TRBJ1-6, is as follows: EPEVTQTPSHQVTQMGQEVILRCVPISNHLYFYWYRQILGQKVEFLVSFYNNEISEKSEIFDDQFSVERPDGSNFTLKIRSTKLEDSAMYFCASRGPTGGPSNSPLHFGNGTRLTVT.